These 25 T cell receptor beta chains were sequenced from one sample in a study of T cell repertoires in cytomegalovirus infection (dated by TCRdb to the late 2010s). Sequencing took place on an Illumina HiSeq 1500. TCRdb reanalyzed the raw reads on its own, using fastp at Q25 for trimming and MiXCR for clone calling, and kept in-frame beta chains. Every distinct CDR3 protein forms one entry, paired with its most common genes and DNA. The sample table shows some 920,000 distinct CDR3 sequences, and around 32% are seen once. The top ten clonotypes cover 13% of the sample. Read against the paper, the sample's treatment or condition label means: in vitro stimulation with specific CMV peptide epitopes to enrich CMV-specific T cells. These receptors lack a known antigen. The source material was cultured CD8+ T cells from PBMCs, sampled from culture after CMV antigen stimulation. All receptors come from a human donor in good health (CMV status not recorded). Some clones in this sample may be carry-over from other donors' samples.

This chain uses TRBV5-5 with TRBJ2-2; the D gene is possibly TRBD1 (6 bases). Trimming took off 4 bases at V and 4 bases at J, with 17 bases between the two ends. The CDR3 contains 16 residues. Germline-derived CDR1 and CDR2 are SGHKS and YYEKEE (reference sequence). The CDR3 DNA follows: TGTGCCAGCAGCATTCTAAGGGACATCATCACCGGGGAGCTGTTTTTT. Protein product: CASSILRDIITGELFF.

The V and J genes are TRBV29-1 and TRBJ2-4, with D unclear. The length of the CDR3 is 16 residues. Germline V gene data show CDR1 as SQVTM and CDR2 as ANQGSEA. Trimming stripped 5 bases from V and 0 bases from J, with 17 bases between. The CDR3 loop reads CSVSSLVGLAKNIQYF. As DNA, the CDR3 is TGCAGCGTTTCTTCGTTAGTTGGGCTAGCCAAAAACATTCAGTACTTC.

This clonotype was counted only a few times. This sequence joins TRBV28 and TRBJ2-1; perhaps TRBD1 as D (6 bases). Germline CDR1 MDHEN, CDR2 SYDVKM. The CDR3 loop spans 15 amino acids. With 5 bases removed from V and 2 bases from J, the gap between germline ends came to 13 bases. This CDR3 is CASSPHREAYNEQFF. Written as DNA, the CDR3 is TGTGCCAGCAGTCCCCACAGGGAAGCCTACAATGAGCAGTTCTTC.

This clonotype occurred a few times. The J gene is TRBJ1-1, the V gene TRBV25-1, with D unclear. The CDR3 runs to 12 residues. V lost 6 bases and J 7 bases, leaving 12 bases between the germline ends. Germline V gene lookup returns CDR1 MGHDK and CDR2 SYGVNS. CDR3 sequence (DNA): TGTGCCAGCAGGGCCGGAGGGTTTGAAGCTTTCTTT. The encoded protein is CASRAGGFEAFF.

This clonotype was seen more than once but under ten times. V gene TRBV25-1 combines with J gene TRBJ2-7, with D possibly TRBD2 on 6 matching bases. Deletions cut 5 bases from V and 1 base from J, with 24 bases between. This CDR3 has 18 residues. Per germline, CDR1 MGHDK and CDR2 SYGVNS. CDR3 region: CASSKNWWEAKRSYEQYV. The CDR3 DNA reads as TGTGCCAGCAGTAAGAATTGGTGGGAGGCAAAACGATCCTACGAGCAGTACGTC.

The chain carries TRBV6-6 and TRBJ2-7; 8 bases are shared with TRBD1. V trimming: 6 bases; J trimming: 5 bases; junction bases outside the gene matches: 9. Germline loops: CDR1 MNHNY, CDR2 SVGAGI (reference sequence). The CDR3 is 14 amino acids. CDR3: CASRRGQGPNEQYF. The CDR3 DNA is TGTGCCAGCAGACGCGGACAGGGTCCCAACGAGCAGTACTTC.

This clonotype was seen only a few times. The V call is TRBV6-2 or TRBV6-3, the J call TRBJ1-2; possible D gene TRBD1, 6 bases. CDR3 size: 13 residues. Trimming removed 6 bases at V and 6 bases at J, with 14 bases between. The germline CDR1 and CDR2 sequences are MNHEY and SVGEGT. Here the CDR3 DNA reads TGTGCCAGCAGCCAAACGCGGGGGCATGGCTACACCTTC. Protein sequence: CASSQTRGHGYTF.

This chain uses TRBV6-2 or TRBV6-3 with TRBJ2-3; no firm D call. In germline, CDR1 is MNHEY, CDR2 SVGEGT. Trimming removed 2 bases at V and 5 bases at J, with 17 bases between. CDR3 length: 16 residues. The CDR3 DNA reads TGTGCCAGCAGTTACATTCCCCGCCGGCACGGAGATACGCAGTATTTT. It codes for CASSYIPRRHGDTQYF.

This clonotype has a count of ten or more. This chain links TRBV10-2 with TRBJ2-5, with D possibly TRBD2 on 6 matching bases. Germline V lookup: CDR1 WSHSY, CDR2 SAAADI. Trimming took off 6 bases at V and 2 bases at J, with 13 bases between the two ends. The CDR3 runs 14 residues. CDR3 residues: CASRTAGPQETQYF. In DNA form, the CDR3 reads TGCGCCAGCAGAACCGCGGGACCACAAGAGACCCAGTACTTC.

This clonotype has only a few counts. This chain joins TRBV12-3 or TRBV12-4 and TRBJ2-2, with 7 bases aligning to TRBD1. This CDR3 contains 17 residues. Trimming at V came to 3 bases and at J to 0 bases, leaving 7 bases not matched to a gene. CDR3 region: CASSFQGVIANTGELFF. DNA for the CDR3: TGTGCCAGCAGTTTCCAGGGGGTGATCGCGAACACCGGGGAGCTGTTTTTT.

This clonotype occurred many times. The V and J genes are TRBV7-2 and TRBJ2-3; the match to TRBD2 covers 11 bases. V lost 6 bases to trimming and J lost 4 bases; unmatched junction nucleotides: 6. CDR1 and CDR2 from the germline V gene are SGHTA and FQGNSA. This CDR3 is built from 15 residues. CDR3 nucleotides: TGTGCCAGCAGACCTACTAGCGGGGGCTCAGATACGCAGTATTTT. It translates to CASRPTSGGSDTQYF.

This clonotype has a count of ten or more. The chain employs TRBV12-3 or TRBV12-4 and TRBJ1-1; D is perhaps TRBD1 (6 bases). The CDR3 is 14 amino acids. Trimming left V 1 base short and J 5 bases short, with 11 bases between. CDR3 DNA: TGTGCCAGCAGTTTAGGGGGGGGGCGAACTGAAGCTTTCTTT. This sequence encodes CASSLGGGRTEAFF.

The gene calls are TRBV7-9 and TRBJ1-1; TRBD1 matches 7 bases. V trimming: 1 base; J trimming: 7 bases; junction bases outside the gene matches: 6. The CDR3 is 14 residues long. Germline V lookup: CDR1 SEHNR, CDR2 FQNEAQ (reference sequence). The CDR3 DNA reads TGTGCCAGCAGCTTAGAGACAGGGCCGATTGAAGCTTTCTTT. Amino acids: CASSLETGPIEAFF.

CDR3 sequence: CASSSGTSGGLSETQYF. For the CDR3, the DNA is TGTGCCAGCAGCTCCGGGACTAGCGGGGGTCTATCAGAGACCCAGTACTTC. The chain recombines TRBV7-3 with TRBJ2-5; TRBD2 aligns across 14 bases. The V gene end was trimmed by 4 bases and the J gene end by 4 bases; junction bases not matched to a gene: 8. The CDR3 length is 17 residues. CDR1 SGHTA and CDR2 FQGTGA come from the germline V gene.

The rearrangement links TRBV7-6 to TRBJ2-1; TRBD2 agrees at 13 bases. The CDR3 totals 16 residues. The germline V gene encodes CDR1 SGHVS and CDR2 FNYEAQ. With 5 bases clipped from V and 6 bases from J, the junction kept 7 bases outside the gene matches. The CDR3 DNA follows: TGTGCCAGCAGCCCTCTGACTAGCGGGGGGCCCAATGAGCAGTTCTTC. It translates to CASSPLTSGGPNEQFF.

There are many counts of this clonotype. V usage is TRBV7-6 and J usage is TRBJ2-3; D might be TRBD1 or TRBD2, each matching 5 bases. V lost 5 bases to trimming and J lost 11 bases, with 17 bases between them. There are 13 residues in the CDR3. Germline V gives CDR1 SGHVS, CDR2 FNYEAQ. CDR3 nucleotide sequence: TGTGCCAGCAGCATAAACCGGGGCCAGTGGCAGTATTTT. The encoded protein is CASSINRGQWQYF.

The rearrangement joins TRBV27 to TRBJ1-5; 7 positions match TRBD1. The length of the CDR3 is 14 residues. V lost 5 bases to trimming and J lost 5 bases; unmatched junction nucleotides: 6. CDR1 and CDR2 from the germline V gene are MNHEY and SMNVEV (reference sequence). The CDR3 DNA reads TGTGCCAGCAGTCTAGGGGGCTTCGATCAGCCCCAGCATTTT. It is translated as CASSLGGFDQPQHF.

Many counts were recorded for this clonotype. V gene TRBV7-2 combines with J gene TRBJ2-1; no clear D gene. The V end was cut by 7 bases, the J end by 4 bases, with 11 bases between. This CDR3 comprises 13 residues. Per the germline V gene, CDR1 is SGHTA and CDR2 is FQGNSA. CDR3: CASNYRIYNEQFF. The CDR3, as DNA: TGTGCCAGCAACTACAGAATTTACAATGAGCAGTTCTTC.

The chain is built from TRBV27 and TRBJ2-2; possibly TRBD2 for D (5 bases). Trimming took off 6 bases at V and 3 bases at J, with 17 bases between the two ends. The CDR3 is 16 residues long. Germline V gives CDR1 MNHEY, CDR2 SMNVEV (reference sequence). The CDR3 loop is CASSPLAGDDTGELFF. Here the CDR3 DNA reads TGTGCCAGCAGCCCTCTGGCCGGGGATGACACCGGGGAGCTGTTTTTT.

In this sample, this clonotype turned up many times. V gene TRBV6-2 or TRBV6-3 combines with J gene TRBJ1-5, with a possible D match to TRBD1 (6 bases). The germline V and J ends were trimmed by 3 bases and 7 bases, with 7 bases remaining between them. Germline CDR1 reads MNHEY; CDR2 reads SVGEGT. The CDR3 runs 12 residues. CDR3 in amino acids: CASSYGGQPQHF. The CDR3 bases are TGTGCCAGCAGTTATGGGGGCCAGCCCCAGCATTTT.

Details on this clonotype: It may be a read error: a sequence one base away is much more abundant. The V and J genes are TRBV27 and TRBJ1-2; D is ambiguous. Germline V gene data show CDR1 as MNHEY and CDR2 as SMNVEV (reference sequence). With 3 bases removed from V and 4 bases from J, the gap between germline ends came to 9 bases. This CDR3 spans 13 amino acids. The CDR3 DNA follows: TGTGCCAGCAGTTTCGACGGATTCTATGGCTACACCTTC. Protein sequence: CASSFDGFYGYTF.

This sequence joins TRBV4-1 and TRBJ1-5; D not certain. Trimming shortened V by 1 base and J by 0 bases, and 10 bases separated the two germline ends. The CDR3 length is 16 residues. From germline, CDR1 is MGHRA and CDR2 YSYEKL. This CDR3 reads CASSQGGRYSNQPQHF. The CDR3 nucleotides read TGCGCCAGCAGCCAAGGAGGCCGTTATAGCAATCAGCCCCAGCATTTT.

This clonotype appeared a few times. The rearrangement uses TRBV6-1 and TRBJ1-4; D uncertain. The CDR3 has 16 amino acids. The germline V gene has CDR1 MNHNS and CDR2 SASEGT. Trimming cost V 8 bases and J 5 bases, with 21 bases left between them. This CDR3 is CASDTKPGCRNEKLFF. CDR3 sequence (DNA): TGTGCCAGCGACACCAAGCCGGGTTGCAGAAATGAAAAACTGTTTTTT.

The gene calls are TRBV5-6 and TRBJ2-7, with D uncertain. V was clipped by 0 bases and J by 6 bases, with 10 bases between them. The CDR3 totals 13 residues. Germline values: CDR1 SGHDT, CDR2 YYEEEE. The CDR3 DNA reads TGTGCCAGCAGCTTGGTACCGCAGAGCGAGCAGTACTTC. Its protein product is CASSLVPQSEQYF.

Remarks on this clonotype: A much larger clone differs from this one at a single base, so this may be a read error. This chain joins TRBV7-9 and TRBJ1-5, with 7 bases aligning to TRBD1. Trimming took 10 bases from V and 5 from J; bases not matched to a gene: 14. The CDR3 covers 15 residues. In germline, CDR1 is SEHNR, CDR2 FQNEAQ (reference sequence). The CDR3 region is CANTRGDRVDQPQHF. In DNA form, the CDR3 reads TGTGCCAACACCCGAGGAGACAGGGTTGATCAGCCCCAGCATTTT.